The 27 T cell receptor beta chains reported below all come from one sample, sequenced in a study of a mutant IDH1 vaccine in newly diagnosed glioma. Antigens for these TCRs are unknown. Only in-frame clones appear in the TCRdb table, and some are missing; sequencing was by immunoSEQ multiplex PCR. Of some 54,000 clones listed, around 80% are singletons. The time point here: week 35, safety follow-up. All doses held 300 ug of mutant IDH1 20-mer peptide, with topical imiquimod. This material consisted of PBMCs, taken from a glioma patient whose treatment included an IDH1 peptide vaccine. Receptor source: a woman in her late teens or twenties with glioma.

The chain links TRBV5-6 to TRBJ1-1; maybe TRBD1 (6 bases). The CDR3 has 16 residues. The germline CDR1 and CDR2 sequences are SGHDT and YYEEEE. The V end was cut by 3 bases, the J end by 2 bases, with 17 bases between. The CDR3 DNA sequence: TGTGCCAGCAGCTCCCAGGGGATTAGCCTAAACACTGAAGCTTTCTTT. Translated: CASSSQGISLNTEAFF.

The chain couples TRBV28 to TRBJ1-5, with D perhaps TRBD1 (5 bases). Germline loops: CDR1 MDHEN, CDR2 SYDVKM. This CDR3 has 16 amino acids. V gave up 2 bases and J gave up 0 bases, with 11 bases separating them. The CDR3 DNA reads as TGTGCCAGCAGTTTACCCTCCGGGACTAGCAATCAGCCCCAGCATTTT. Amino acids: CASSLPSGTSNQPQHF.

V gene TRBV7-2 combines with J gene TRBJ1-2; weak D call: TRBD1 (6 bases). In germline, CDR1 is SGHTA, CDR2 FQGNSA. Trimming left V 1 base short and J 8 bases short, with 23 bases between. The CDR3 is made up of 17 amino acids. The CDR3 sequence is CASSLVGAGFSTGGYTF. In DNA, the CDR3 is TGTGCCAGCAGCTTAGTGGGGGCAGGGTTCTCCACCGGGGGCTACACCTTC. The full variable domain, completed using reference TRBV7-2 and TRBJ1-2, is GAGVSQSPSNKVTEKGKDVELRCDPISGHTALYWYRQSLGQGLEFLIYFQGNSAPDKSGLPSDRFSAERTGGSVSTLTIQRTQQEDSAVYLCASSLVGAGFSTGGYTFGSGTRLTVV.

V and J are TRBV27 and TRBJ1-4; no clear D. Trimming took off 6 bases at V and 5 bases at J, with 4 bases between the two ends. Germline loops: CDR1 MNHEY, CDR2 SMNVEV (reference sequence). There are 11 residues in the CDR3. CDR3 residues: CASRTNEKLFF. In DNA, the CDR3 is TGTGCCAGCAGGACGAATGAAAAACTGTTTTTT.

The chain employs TRBV5-6 and TRBJ2-7, with TRBD2 identical over 9 bases. The CDR3 has 14 residues. CDR1 is SGHDT and CDR2 is YYEEEE in the germline V gene. V lost 4 bases and J lost 2; bases outside the gene matches: 4. The CDR3 loop reads CASSPGLAAYEQYF. The DNA of the CDR3 is TGTGCCAGCAGCCCGGGACTAGCCGCCTACGAGCAGTACTTC.

The chain recombines TRBV19 with TRBJ2-1, with 12 bases identical to TRBD2. Germline CDR1 is LNHDA and CDR2 is SQIVND (reference sequence). Trimming took 6 bases from V and 7 from J; bases not matched to a gene: 16. CDR3 length: 18 residues. The CDR3 sequence: CASRGGGLAGSGWNEQFF. The CDR3 DNA is TGTGCCAGTAGAGGGGGAGGACTAGCGGGATCGGGATGGAATGAGCAGTTCTTC.

V gene TRBV6-1 combines with J gene TRBJ2-2; D call uncertain. CDR3 length: 13 amino acids. In germline, CDR1 is MNHNS, CDR2 SASEGT. V lost 4 bases and J 0 bases, leaving 3 bases between the germline ends. The CDR3, as DNA: TGTGCCAGCAGTGCGCCGAACACCGGGGAGCTGTTTTTT. It specifies CASSAPNTGELFF.

V and J are TRBV5-6 and TRBJ2-1; possibly TRBD1 for D (5 bases). The CDR3 has 13 amino acids. Germline CDR1 and CDR2: SGHDT and YYEEEE. Trimming pared 2 bases from V and 8 bases from J, leaving 11 bases between. The CDR3, as DNA: TGTGCCAGCAGCTTAATGGGGCTGGATGAGCAGTTCTTC. It is translated as CASSLMGLDEQFF.

The gene calls are TRBV7-9 and TRBJ1-2, with TRBD1 matching 8 bases. The CDR3 is 15 amino acids. V dropped 3 bases and J dropped 6; count of bases not matched to a gene: 9. Per germline, CDR1 SEHNR and CDR2 FQNEAQ (reference sequence). Written as DNA, the CDR3 is TGTGCCAGCAGCTTCACGACAGGGGCTCAGCATGGCTACACCTTC. It translates to CASSFTTGAQHGYTF.

The CDR3 region has the DNA TGTGCCATCAGTGAGGGACAAGATAGCAATCAGCCCCAGCATTTT. Protein product: CAISEGQDSNQPQHF. J is TRBJ1-5 and V is TRBV10-3; a weak D match, TRBD1 (5 bases). V was clipped by 2 bases and J by 0 bases, with 8 bases between them. CDR3 length equals 15 residues. Germline V gene sequence: CDR1 ENHRY, CDR2 SYGVKD.

The V call is TRBV10-3, the J call TRBJ2-3; D is possibly TRBD2 (5 bases). V was cut by 4 bases and J by 6 bases, with 23 bases left in between. CDR1 ENHRY and CDR2 SYGVKD come from the germline V gene. The CDR3 loop spans 17 amino acids. The CDR3 region is CAISGLSFFAGGDTQYF. Here the CDR3 DNA reads TGTGCCATCAGTGGGCTCAGTTTTTTCGCCGGCGGGGATACGCAGTATTTT.

This clone was found a few times. The chain couples TRBV19 to TRBJ1-1; D perhaps matches TRBD1 (5 bases). Germline V gene sequence: CDR1 LNHDA, CDR2 SQIVND (reference sequence). V lost 4 bases and J lost 7, with 16 bases in between. The CDR3 contains 14 residues. The DNA of the CDR3 is TGTGCCAGTAGTACGGGCCTCGTGGGGGGTGAAGCTTTCTTT. Protein: CASSTGLVGGEAFF.

This clone was recorded only once. The chain is built from TRBV5-1 and TRBJ2-1; the match to TRBD2 covers 10 bases. This CDR3 comprises 15 residues. CDR1 and CDR2 (germline): SGHRS, YFSETQ. With 0 bases clipped from V and 8 bases from J, the junction kept 5 bases outside the gene matches. DNA of the CDR3: TGCGCCAGCAGCTTGGCTAGCGGGAGTGTCGATGAGCAGTTCTTC. Its translation is CASSLASGSVDEQFF.

The DNA for the CDR3 is TGCGCCAGCAGCCAAGATCAGGGGCACTCTGGAAACACCATATATTTT. This translates into CASSQDQGHSGNTIYF. The V gene is TRBV4-1, the J gene TRBJ1-3; D may be TRBD1 (6 bases). Germline V gene lookup returns CDR1 MGHRA and CDR2 YSYEKL. The CDR3 covers 16 residues. Trimming took 0 bases from V and 0 from J, leaving 9 bases between them.

The V and J genes are TRBV5-6 and TRBJ2-7; 8 positions match TRBD1. The CDR3 sequence is 14 residues long. Unmatched junction bases numbered 9, after V lost 3 bases and J lost 7 bases. Germline V gene lookup returns CDR1 SGHDT and CDR2 YYEEEE. The CDR3 sequence: CASSSGTGWGEQYF. In nucleotides, the CDR3 is TGTGCCAGCAGCTCCGGGACAGGCTGGGGGGAGCAGTACTTC.

The chain couples TRBV9 to TRBJ2-1, with 7 nucleotides matching TRBD2. Looked up from germline, CDR1 is SGDLS and CDR2 is YYNGEE. The CDR3 sequence is 15 residues long. The ends lost 3 bases at V and 7 bases at J; junction bases unmatched: 10. The CDR3 DNA follows: TGTGCCAGCAGCGGAGCGGGCGGGAGTTCGAATGAGCAGTTCTTC. This encodes CASSGAGGSSNEQFF.

The chain uses TRBV27 and TRBJ2-2; D gene unclear. The CDR3 contains 14 residues. V lost 11 bases and J 0 bases, leaving 13 bases between the germline ends. Germline V gene sequence: CDR1 MNHEY, CDR2 SMNVEV (reference sequence). CDR3 sequence reads: CAVGRLTNTGELFF. CDR3 nucleotide sequence: TGTGCCGTCGGTAGACTCACGAACACCGGGGAGCTGTTTTTT.

The genes are TRBV7-6 and TRBJ2-3; 10 bases align to TRBD2. CDR1 SGHVS and CDR2 FNYEAQ come from the germline V gene. The trim removed 2 bases at V and 2 bases at J, leaving 7 bases unmatched. The CDR3 has 17 amino acids. DNA for the CDR3: TGTGCCAGCAGCTTATCACTAGCGGGGCCCCTCACAGATACGCAGTATTTT. It is translated as CASSLSLAGPLTDTQYF.

The V gene is TRBV7-9, the J gene TRBJ2-1; D is uncertain. Germline CDR1 SEHNR, CDR2 FQNEAQ (reference sequence). The CDR3 runs to 10 residues. V was clipped by 4 bases and J by 8 bases, with 3 bases between them. The CDR3 protein is CASSSHEQFF. The CDR3 bases are TGTGCCAGCAGCTCACATGAGCAGTTCTTC.

This clone was detected a few times. The chain combines TRBV21-1 with TRBJ1-1. TRBV21-1 is tagged as a pseudogene. The CDR3 length is 14 residues. CDR3 sequence: CAKFRGVMNTEAFF. In DNA, the CDR3 is TGTGCCAAATTCCGGGGCGTTATGAACACTGAAGCTTTCTTT.

The gene calls are TRBV4-1 and TRBJ1-4; D may be TRBD1 (6 bases). The CDR3 totals 15 residues. Germline CDR1 and CDR2: MGHRA and YSYEKL. The ends were cut back, 2 bases at V and 3 bases at J, with 10 bases in the middle. The CDR3 nucleotides are TGCGCCAGCAGCCAAACAAGGGGGGCTAATGAAAAACTGTTTTTT. This encodes CASSQTRGANEKLFF.

The chain carries TRBV14 and TRBJ2-3, with TRBD2 identical over 7 bases. Germline lookup yields CDR1 SGHDN and CDR2 FVKESK. The trim removed 0 bases at V and 3 bases at J, leaving 3 bases unmatched. The CDR3 is made up of 15 amino acids. CDR3 in amino acids: CASSQEGGWTDTQYF. DNA for the CDR3: TGTGCCAGCAGCCAAGAGGGGGGGTGGACAGATACGCAGTATTTT.

Worth noting for this clone: Other nucleotide sequences from this sample produce the same CDR3. This sequence joins TRBV7-6 and TRBJ2-1; D gene unclear. The CDR3 consists of 15 residues. Deletions cut 1 base from V and 0 bases from J, with 7 bases between. The V gene's germline CDR1 is SGHVS and CDR2 FNYEAQ. The CDR3 spells CASSLGPSSYNEQFF. Written as DNA, the CDR3 is TGTGCCAGCAGCTTAGGGCCCTCCTCCTACAATGAGCAGTTCTTC.

CDR3 loop: CASSILAGGTKAKNIQYF. The CDR3 nucleotides are TGTGCCAGTAGTATACTAGCGGGAGGAACTAAAGCCAAAAACATTCAGTACTTC. The chain recombines TRBV19 with TRBJ2-4; 11 bases map to TRBD2. J gave up 0 bases and V 2 bases, and 6 bases lay outside the gene matches. The CDR3 is 18 amino acids. Germline V lookup: CDR1 LNHDA, CDR2 SQIVND (reference sequence).

The V gene is TRBV6-1, the J gene TRBJ1-4; D unclear. The CDR3 has 16 residues. Trimming removed 2 bases from V and 4 bases from J, with 14 bases in between. The germline V gene has CDR1 MNHNS and CDR2 SASEGT. This chain's CDR3 is CASSELRGKVNEKLFF. DNA of the CDR3: TGTGCCAGCAGTGAACTTCGGGGAAAGGTTAATGAAAAACTGTTTTTT.

The V and J genes are TRBV6-6 and TRBJ2-7; 12 bases match TRBD2. The CDR3 runs 15 residues. V shed 5 bases and J 2 bases; nucleotides not matched to a gene: 4. CDR1 and CDR2 from the germline V gene are MNHNY and SVGAGI (reference sequence). CDR3 sequence reads: CASSVLAGGPYEQYF. The CDR3 DNA is TGTGCCAGCAGTGTACTAGCGGGGGGTCCCTACGAGCAGTACTTC.

The chain has TRBV7-8 and TRBJ2-7; TRBD1 matches at 8 bases. Germline V CDR1 and CDR2: SGHVS, FQNEAQ. The CDR3 runs to 16 residues. After removal of 1 base from V and 3 bases from J, the junction contained 8 bases not matched to a gene. The CDR3 loop reads CASSLGVGDRYYEQYF. CDR3 bases: TGTGCCAGCAGCTTAGGGGTCGGGGACAGGTACTACGAGCAGTACTTC.